The source of this TCR beta chain is a study of CD8 T cells in ankylosing spondylitis. A single record per CDR3 protein comes from TCRdb applying MiXCR to the 5' RACE reads. The sample carries about 500,000 distinct CDR3 sequences, approximately 11% recorded once. General study findings and limits: A TCR beta motif of 8 or 9 highly homologous variants appeared characteristic of ankylosing spondylitis blood.

Comment on this clonotype: The target antigen is unknown.

The germline V gene encodes CDR1 MNHEY and CDR2 SVGEGT. V shed 0 bases and J shed 5 bases, with 12 bases lying between them. The CDR3 totals 15 residues. The rearrangement joins TRBV6-2 or TRBV6-3 to TRBJ2-3, with no clear D. The source is a male donor with ankylosing spondylitis. Sequencing was done on a sample of blood, either unsorted or a sorted T cell fraction (not recorded which). This chain's CDR3 is CASSYSRTIGDTQYF. The CDR3 DNA follows: TGTGCCAGCAGTTACTCGCGGACCATTGGAGATACGCAGTATTTT.